Listed here is a single T cell receptor (beta chain). The antigen remains undetermined. The sample comes from a study of blood T cells in healthy people across ages. Study context: Every two T cells gave about one barcoded beta molecule via template switching. The study's findings and limits: It was held that the diversity estimates obtained from one million T cells were underestimates. Significant beta diversity loss was already apparent by age approximately 38, declining roughly linearly.

Combining a sample-barcoded 5' primer with a J-beta primer mix, a second PCR ran for 7 to 11 cycles. Every cDNA molecule bore a tag from a template-switch adaptor containing 12 random nucleotides. TCRdb re-called the 5' RACE reads with MiXCR, one entry per CDR3 protein. The sample lists 950,000 to 1,200,000 distinct CDR3 sequences; less than 45% were seen once. With 6 bases removed from V and 4 bases from J, the gap between germline ends came to 18 bases. The CDR3 runs 15 residues. The germline gives CDR1 LGHNT, CDR2 FRNRAP. The TCR was taken from a man younger than 35 in good health. The rearrangement joins TRBV12-5 to TRBJ1-2, with TRBD1 as a possible D gene (5 bases). Sequencing input: blood. The CDR3 DNA reads TGTGCTAGTGGCCGAAATAGGGGCGGTGGCTATGGCTACACCTTC. Protein sequence: CASGRNRGGGYGYTF.